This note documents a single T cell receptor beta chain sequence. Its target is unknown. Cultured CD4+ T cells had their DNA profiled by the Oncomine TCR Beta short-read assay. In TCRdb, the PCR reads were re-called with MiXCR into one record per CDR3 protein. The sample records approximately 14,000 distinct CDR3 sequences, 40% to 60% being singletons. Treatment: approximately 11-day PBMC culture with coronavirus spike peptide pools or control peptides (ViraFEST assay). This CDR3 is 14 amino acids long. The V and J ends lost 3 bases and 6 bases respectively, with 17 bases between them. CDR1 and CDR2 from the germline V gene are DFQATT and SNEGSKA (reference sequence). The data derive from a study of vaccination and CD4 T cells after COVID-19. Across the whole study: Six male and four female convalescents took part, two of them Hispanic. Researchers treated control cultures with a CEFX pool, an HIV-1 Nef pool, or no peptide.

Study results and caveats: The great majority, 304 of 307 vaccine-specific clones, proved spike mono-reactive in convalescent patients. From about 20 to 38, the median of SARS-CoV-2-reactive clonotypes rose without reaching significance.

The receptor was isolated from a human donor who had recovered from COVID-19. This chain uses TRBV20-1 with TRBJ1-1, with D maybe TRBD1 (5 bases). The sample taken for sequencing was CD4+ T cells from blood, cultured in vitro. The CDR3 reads CSASTGVSWAEAFF. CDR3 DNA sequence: TGCAGTGCTAGCACGGGGGTTAGTTGGGCTGAAGCTTTCTTT.